Shown below are 30 T cell receptor beta chains from a single sample sequenced in a study of shared clonotypes between healthy human individuals. The naive CD8 population came from CD45RO-negative cells selected for CCR7, without terminally differentiated effector memory CD45RA+ cells. Some clones are missing from TCRdb's copy, which holds only in-frame ones; the method was immunoSEQ multiplex PCR. Of under 700,000 clones in the sample, 85% to 95% were seen once. Sequencing was performed on naive CD8+ T cells sorted from blood. The source of these receptors is a woman younger than 45 in good health.

The chain couples TRBV4-1 to TRBJ2-5, with D hard to call. The CDR3 runs 15 residues. Germline assignment: CDR1 MGHRA and CDR2 YSYEKL. Trimming stripped 1 base from V and 4 bases from J, with 13 bases between. The CDR3 spells CASSQVVARIETQYF. CDR3 coding DNA: TGCGCCAGCAGCCAAGTGGTGGCCCGAATAGAGACCCAGTACTTC.

The gene calls are TRBV19 and TRBJ2-7; perhaps TRBD1 as D (5 bases). The germline V gene encodes CDR1 LNHDA and CDR2 SQIVND (reference sequence). This CDR3 is 13 amino acids long. With 9 bases removed from V and 1 base from J, the gap between germline ends came to 13 bases. CDR3 sequence (DNA): TGTGCCAGCTCCGACAGCACATCCTACGAGCAGTACTTC. This gives the protein CASSDSTSYEQYF.

The chain links TRBV27 to TRBJ1-1; D is undetermined. Germline-derived CDR1 and CDR2 are MNHEY and SMNVEV (reference sequence). V was trimmed by 3 bases and J by 1 base, leaving 9 bases between them. The length of the CDR3 is 14 residues. The CDR3, as DNA: TGTGCCAGCAGTTTGTTTAGGGCGAACACTGAAGCTTTCTTT. This encodes CASSLFRANTEAFF.

Worth noting for this clone: The same CDR3 arises from other DNA sequences in this sample as well. The V call is TRBV5-1, the J call TRBJ1-5, with TRBD1 identical over 7 bases. The germline CDR1 and CDR2 sequences are SGHRS and YFSETQ. V gave up 4 bases and J gave up 1 base; unmatched junction bases: 5. The CDR3 covers 15 residues. The CDR3 loop reads CASSEGTVSNQPQHF. Written as DNA, the CDR3 is TGCGCCAGCAGCGAAGGGACAGTGAGCAATCAGCCCCAGCATTTT.

The gene calls are TRBV28 and TRBJ2-1; D is perhaps TRBD2 (6 bases). Deletions cut 3 bases from V and 12 bases from J, with 24 bases between. Germline loops: CDR1 MDHEN, CDR2 SYDVKM. The CDR3 has 16 residues. The CDR3 DNA reads as TGTGCCAGCAGTTTTCGGGGAGGACCTCCGCTCTTTCGGCAGTTCTTC. This gives the protein CASSFRGGPPLFRQFF.

The V gene is TRBV5-6, the J gene TRBJ2-7, with TRBD1 identical over 8 bases. Germline V lookup: CDR1 SGHDT, CDR2 YYEEEE. The CDR3 loop spans 17 amino acids. V lost 4 bases and J lost 0; bases outside the gene matches: 12. CDR3 loop: CASSTGQVIPSSYEQYF. Here the CDR3 DNA reads TGTGCCAGCAGCACGGGACAGGTGATACCCAGCTCCTACGAGCAGTACTTC.

The genes are TRBV7-9 and TRBJ2-3; tentatively, D is TRBD2 (5 bases). The CDR3 extends over 17 amino acids. Germline V lookup: CDR1 SEHNR, CDR2 FQNEAQ (reference sequence). The V gene lost 5 bases and the J gene lost 3 bases, with 21 bases spanning the gap. Here the CDR3 DNA reads TGTGCCAGCAGCCCCCACCCACCGGGATCGAGGACAGATACGCAGTATTTT. It specifies CASSPHPPGSRTDTQYF. The entire variable domain, with the rest obtained from reference TRBV7-9 and TRBJ2-3, is as follows: DTGVSQNPRHKITKRGQNVTFRCDPISEHNRLYWYRQTLGQGPEFLTYFQNEAQLEKSRLLSDRFSAERPKGSFSTLEIQRTEQGDSAMYLCASSPHPPGSRTDTQYFGPGTRLTVL.

The gene calls are TRBV28 and TRBJ2-2; 10 positions match TRBD2. Germline CDR1 reads MDHEN; CDR2 reads SYDVKM. Germline trimming cut 5 bases from V and 4 bases from J; bases unmatched to any gene: 13. The CDR3 spans 18 residues. The CDR3 reads CASSQRAWSGRVTGELFF. The CDR3 nucleotides are TGTGCCAGCAGTCAAAGGGCCTGGAGCGGGAGGGTCACCGGGGAGCTGTTTTTT.

The genes are TRBV29-1 and TRBJ2-2; 7 nucleotides align to TRBD2. The J segment lost 3 bases and the V segment lost 5 bases, leaving 9 bases of the junction unmatched. CDR3 length: 15 amino acids. CDR1 is SQVTM, CDR2 ANQGSEA, per germline. The CDR3 spells CSVQRLAEDTGELFF. The CDR3 nucleotides are TGCAGCGTTCAACGACTAGCTGAGGACACCGGGGAGCTGTTTTTT.

Turning to this clone: A junction boundary mismatches the germline segment, possibly from a read error. The V call is TRBV6-5, the J call TRBJ2-5, with a tentative D call TRBD1 (5 bases). Judging by the DNA end, TRBJ2-7 fits better; the J call may be wrong. The CDR3 is made up of 13 amino acids. Germline V gives CDR1 MNHEY, CDR2 SVGAGI. CDR3 sequence (DNA): TGTGCCAGCAGTTCCCAGGGCTCCAACGAGCAGTACTTC. As protein: CASSSQGSNEQYF.

This chain connects TRBV27 to TRBJ2-7; possible D gene TRBD2, 6 bases. V was shortened by 1 base and J by 5 bases, with 21 bases between the two germline ends. Germline assignment: CDR1 MNHEY and CDR2 SMNVEV (reference sequence). The CDR3 loop spans 17 amino acids. The CDR3 region is CASSLLNSGGPFHEQYF. CDR3 sequence (DNA): TGTGCCAGCAGTTTATTAAATTCTGGAGGGCCGTTCCACGAGCAGTACTTC.

This sequence joins TRBV2 and TRBJ2-1; D might be TRBD1 (6 bases). With 2 bases removed from V and 12 bases from J, the gap between germline ends came to 11 bases. Germline V gene sequence: CDR1 SNHLY, CDR2 FYNNEI. CDR3 length equals 12 residues. CDR3 bases: TGTGCCAGCAGTGAACTGCGACAGGTGCAGTTCTTC. It codes for CASSELRQVQFF.

Comments on this clone: Distinct nucleotide sequences in the sample also encode this CDR3. The genes are TRBV4-1 and TRBJ2-1, with a possible D match to TRBD2 (6 bases). CDR1 and CDR2 from the germline V gene are MGHRA and YSYEKL. The CDR3 runs to 12 residues. Deletions cut 4 bases from V and 5 bases from J, with 6 bases between. CDR3 sequence (DNA): TGCGCCAGCAGCCGCGGGGACAATGAGCAGTTCTTC. Translated: CASSRGDNEQFF.

This clone was observed a single time. The chain recombines TRBV4-1 with TRBJ1-3; 8 nucleotides align to TRBD1. The CDR3 contains 15 residues. The ends lost 1 base at V and 2 bases at J; junction bases unmatched: 1. Germline CDR1 reads MGHRA; CDR2 reads YSYEKL. The CDR3 region has the DNA TGCGCCAGCAGCCAAGTGGACAGGGCTGGAAACACCATATATTTT. This sequence encodes CASSQVDRAGNTIYF.

The chain links TRBV7-9 to TRBJ2-3, with unresolved D. V lost 2 bases to trimming and J lost 2 bases, with 11 bases between them. Germline V gene data show CDR1 as SEHNR and CDR2 as FQNEAQ (reference sequence). This CDR3 comprises 15 residues. For the CDR3, the DNA is TGTGCCAGCAGCTTACGAGGCGGACCCACAGATACGCAGTATTTT. It specifies CASSLRGGPTDTQYF.

The chain couples TRBV5-1 to TRBJ2-1; 9 bases map to TRBD2. The V gene end was trimmed by 0 bases and the J gene end by 3 bases; junction bases not matched to a gene: 1. CDR3 length equals 15 residues. From germline, CDR1 is SGHRS and CDR2 YFSETQ. The CDR3 sequence: CASSLDSGSYNEQFF. The CDR3 nucleotides read TGCGCCAGCAGCTTGGATAGCGGGAGCTACAATGAGCAGTTCTTC.

This sequence joins TRBV11-2 and TRBJ1-2, with D unclear. This CDR3 is 18 amino acids long. Germline V gives CDR1 SGHAT, CDR2 FQNNGV. The V end was cut by 5 bases, the J end by 2 bases, with 24 bases between. In DNA, the CDR3 is TGTGCCAGCAGCCCCGGTTCCAAGAGGGTCGACCCGAACTATGGCTACACCTTC. As protein: CASSPGSKRVDPNYGYTF.

The chain recombines TRBV13 with TRBJ2-3; 11 bases are a match to TRBD2. CDR3 length: 16 residues. Germline V gene sequence: CDR1 PRHDT, CDR2 FYEKMQ (reference sequence). V was pared by 5 bases and J by 0 bases, with 4 bases of the junction left unmatched. CDR3 nucleotides: TGTGCCAGCAGCGCGCGACTAGCGGGGAGCACAGATACGCAGTATTTT. Its protein is CASSARLAGSTDTQYF. Using reference TRBV13 and TRBJ2-3 for the parts outside the CDR3, the full variable domain is AAGVIQSPRHLIKEKRETATLKCYPIPRHDTVYWYQQGPGQDPQFLISFYEKMQSDKGSIPDRFSAQQFSDYHSELNMSSLELGDSALYFCASSARLAGSTDTQYFGPGTRLTVL.

The chain uses TRBV20-1 and TRBJ2-7, with a weak D call TRBD2 (5 bases). The CDR3 extends over 11 amino acids. Germline V gene lookup returns CDR1 DFQATT and CDR2 SNEGSKA (reference sequence). Trimming pared 3 bases from V and 12 bases from J, leaving 15 bases between. The CDR3: CSASLWGEGYF. Here the CDR3 DNA reads TGCAGTGCTAGTTTGTGGGGAGAGGGGTACTTC.

The rearrangement joins TRBV19 to TRBJ2-1; D is perhaps TRBD1 or TRBD2 (5 bases each). Trimming removed 4 bases from V and 0 bases from J, with 16 bases in between. The germline V gene has CDR1 LNHDA and CDR2 SQIVND (reference sequence). The CDR3 is 17 residues long. CDR3 in DNA: TGTGCCAGTAGTAGAGGGGTCGCGAAAAGCTCCTACAATGAGCAGTTCTTC. Translation: CASSRGVAKSSYNEQFF.

This clone has only one observation. The chain employs TRBV13 and TRBJ1-1; D possibly corresponds to TRBD1 (6 bases). Trimming removed 10 bases from V and 1 base from J, with 13 bases in between. The CDR3 sequence is 13 residues long. Germline V gene lookup returns CDR1 PRHDT and CDR2 FYEKMQ (reference sequence). As DNA, the CDR3 is TGTGCCACCCTTGACAGGACGAACACTGAAGCTTTCTTT. Translating gives CATLDRTNTEAFF.

In DNA, the CDR3 is TGCGCCAGCAGCCAAGGATGGGCGGGGGGGGAGCTGTTTTTT. Its protein is CASSQGWAGGELFF. The V call is TRBV4-1, the J call TRBJ2-2; perhaps TRBD2 as D (6 bases). The V end was cut by 1 base, the J end by 8 bases, with 11 bases between. The germline gives CDR1 MGHRA, CDR2 YSYEKL. This CDR3 comprises 14 residues.

This rearrangement joins TRBV9 to TRBJ2-3; 10 nucleotides match TRBD1. The CDR3 sequence is 17 residues long. CDR1 SGDLS and CDR2 YYNGEE come from the germline V gene. V dropped 0 bases and J dropped 5; count of bases not matched to a gene: 9. The CDR3 sequence is CASSVVVGTGDLDTQYF. CDR3 nucleotide sequence: TGTGCCAGCAGCGTAGTGGTTGGGACAGGGGATTTAGATACGCAGTATTTT.

The count of this clone is one. The V gene is TRBV15, the J gene TRBJ2-3, with 7 positions matching TRBD1. The germline V gene encodes CDR1 LNHNV and CDR2 YYDKDF (reference sequence). J gave up 2 bases and V 3 bases, and 8 bases lay outside the gene matches. The CDR3 contains 16 residues. CDR3 loop: CATSRETGLVTDTQYF. The CDR3 region has the DNA TGTGCCACCAGCAGGGAGACAGGGTTGGTCACAGATACGCAGTATTTT. Complete variable domain (other parts from reference TRBV15 and TRBJ2-3): DAMVIQNPRYQVTQFGKPVTLSCSQTLNHNVMYWYQQKSSQAPKLLFHYYDKDFNNEADTPDNFQSRRPNTSFCFLDIRSPGLGDTAMYLCATSRETGLVTDTQYFGPGTRLTVL.

The V and J genes are TRBV19 and TRBJ2-7; 12 nucleotides line up with TRBD1. The CDR3 runs to 15 residues. The V segment lost 7 bases and the J segment 2 bases; nucleotides outside the gene matches: 6. In germline, CDR1 is LNHDA, CDR2 SQIVND (reference sequence). CDR3 DNA: TGTGCCAGTAAAATAGGGACAGGGGGCGCCTACGAGCAGTACTTC. Protein: CASKIGTGGAYEQYF.

The V call is TRBV21-1, the J call TRBJ1-1; the D segment call TRBD1 is taken from the table without a DNA check. TRBV21-1 is a known pseudogene. The CDR3 loop spans 17 amino acids. CDR3 in amino acids: CASSKGTGGTMNTEAFF. DNA of the CDR3: TGTGCCAGCAGCAAAGGGACAGGGGGCACCATGAACACTGAAGCTTTCTTT.

The CDR3 loop is CASSLGLVYEQFF. The CDR3 bases are TGTGCCAGCAGCTTGGGACTAGTCTATGAGCAGTTCTTC. The gene calls are TRBV11-2 and TRBJ2-1; TRBD2 agrees at 8 bases. V shed 3 bases and J 8 bases; nucleotides not matched to a gene: 3. CDR1 and CDR2 from the germline V gene are SGHAT and FQNNGV. The CDR3 is made up of 13 amino acids.

This chain joins TRBV15 and TRBJ1-5; D might be TRBD1 (5 bases). Germline V gives CDR1 LNHNV, CDR2 YYDKDF (reference sequence). The CDR3 totals 16 residues. V dropped 6 bases and J dropped 5 bases, with 20 bases sitting between them. CDR3 in amino acids: CATSSRDPGRDQPQHF. The CDR3 nucleotides are TGTGCCACCAGTTCGAGGGACCCCGGGAGGGATCAGCCCCAGCATTTT.

The rearrangement uses TRBV28 and TRBJ2-1; either TRBD1 or TRBD2 may supply D (6 bases each). The ends were cut back, 6 bases at V and 2 bases at J, with 14 bases in the middle. This CDR3 has 15 residues. Germline CDR1 MDHEN, CDR2 SYDVKM. The CDR3: CASRTRRGAYNEQFF. DNA of the CDR3: TGTGCCAGCAGGACGCGAAGGGGGGCCTACAATGAGCAGTTCTTC.

This clone appeared once. This chain uses TRBV5-4 with TRBJ2-7; D could derive from TRBD1 or TRBD2 (5 bases each). The length of the CDR3 is 12 residues. The V gene's germline CDR1 is SGHNT and CDR2 YYREEE (reference sequence). V lost 5 bases and J 7 bases, leaving 13 bases between the germline ends. The DNA of the CDR3 is TGTGCCAGCAGTTCCGGGACGCCGGAGCAGTACTTC. Its translation: CASSSGTPEQYF.